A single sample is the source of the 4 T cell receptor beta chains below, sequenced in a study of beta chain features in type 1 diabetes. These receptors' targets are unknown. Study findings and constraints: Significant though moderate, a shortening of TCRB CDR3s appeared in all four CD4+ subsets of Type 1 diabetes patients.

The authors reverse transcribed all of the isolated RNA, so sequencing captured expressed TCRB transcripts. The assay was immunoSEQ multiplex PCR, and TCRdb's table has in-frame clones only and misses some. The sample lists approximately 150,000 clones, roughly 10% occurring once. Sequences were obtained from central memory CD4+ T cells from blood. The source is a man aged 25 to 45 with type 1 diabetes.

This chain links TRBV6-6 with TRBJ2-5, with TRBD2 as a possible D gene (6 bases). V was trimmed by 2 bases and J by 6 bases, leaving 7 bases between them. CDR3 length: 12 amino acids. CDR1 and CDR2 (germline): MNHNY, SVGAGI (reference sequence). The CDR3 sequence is CASSYGGKTQYF. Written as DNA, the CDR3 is TGTGCCAGCAGTTACGGGGGGAAGACCCAGTACTTC.

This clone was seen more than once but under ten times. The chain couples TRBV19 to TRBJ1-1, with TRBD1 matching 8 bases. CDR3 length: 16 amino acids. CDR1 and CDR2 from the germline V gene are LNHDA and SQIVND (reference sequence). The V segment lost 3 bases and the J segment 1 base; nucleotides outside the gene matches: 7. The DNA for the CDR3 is TGTGCCAGTAGTATGGGACGGGACAGGCGGAACACTGAAGCTTTCTTT. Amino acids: CASSMGRDRRNTEAFF.

CDR3 residues: CASRSGGENEQFF. The CDR3 nucleotides are TGTGCCAGCCGAAGCGGGGGGGAGAATGAGCAGTTCTTC. The chain recombines TRBV2 with TRBJ2-1; 10 nucleotides line up with TRBD2. J was trimmed by 7 bases and V by 8 bases; bases with no gene match: 5. The CDR3 covers 13 residues. Germline V gene sequence: CDR1 SNHLY, CDR2 FYNNEI.

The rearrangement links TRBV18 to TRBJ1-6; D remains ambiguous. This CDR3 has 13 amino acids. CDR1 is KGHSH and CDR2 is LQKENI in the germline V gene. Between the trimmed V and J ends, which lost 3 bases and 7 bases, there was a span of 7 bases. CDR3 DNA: TGTGCCAGCTCACCCTCTTTCAATTCACCCCTCCACTTT. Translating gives CASSPSFNSPLHF.